This T cell receptor beta chain was obtained from a study of human T cells and chemical hapten exposure. Study information: Patients got weekly scalp diphenylcyclopropenone doses over the approximately 25-week study. Patch tests delivered 0.01% DPC to the upper back and were evaluated at 6 days.

This clonotype was counted ten times or more. Its matching antigen is unknown. V shed 6 bases and J shed 3 bases, with 11 bases lying between them. This CDR3 is 13 amino acids long. The germline gives CDR1 SGDLS, CDR2 YYNGEE. Documented time point: pre-sensitization, week 0. Treatment: therapeutic diphenylcyclopropenone sensitization with weekly scalp DPC. TCRdb re-analysed the RACE reads in MiXCR, keeping a single row per CDR3 protein. Found here are 350,000 to 450,000 distinct CDR3 sequences, approximately 5.1% of them singletons; the top ten hold just over 2.5%. Study outcomes and limitations: Alopecia affected the donors, so their immune response may differ from healthy people's. The count of PT1 expanded TCRs correlated positively with patch test score.

The chain joins TRBV9 to TRBJ2-3, with D perhaps TRBD1 or TRBD2 (6 bases each). The clonotype was recovered from a woman aged 45-65 years with alopecia areata. Some clones in this sample may be carry-over from other donors' samples. The source was whole blood, collected in connection with sensitization to the hapten diphenylcyclopropenone (DPC). The CDR3 loop is CASKGGITDTQYF. The CDR3 DNA follows: TGTGCCAGCAAGGGGGGTATAACAGATACGCAGTATTTT.